This record covers a single TCR beta chain. The use of a sample-barcoded 5' primer and a J-beta primer mix characterized a second PCR of roughly 7 to 11 cycles. Each CDR3 protein is one row after TCRdb ran MiXCR on the 5' RACE reads. The table lists 800,000 to 950,000 distinct CDR3 sequences, 29% of them singletons, with roughly 10% in the top ten. The record originates from a study of blood T cells in healthy people across ages. Extraction of total RNA produced a minimum of 5.5 micrograms from each sample. V gave up 0 bases and J gave up 4 bases, with 16 bases separating them. Per germline, CDR1 LGHNA and CDR2 YNFKEQ. This CDR3 spans 17 amino acids. The same data also contributed to another study, on T cells of mothers and their children.

The receptor was isolated from a woman aged 40 to 55 in good health. V and J are TRBV4-2 and TRBJ1-5; D is unresolved. What was sequenced was blood. CDR3 sequence (DNA): TGTGCCAGCAGCCAAGATGGTTTAGGTCAGGCTAATCAGCCCCAGCATTTT. This translates into CASSQDGLGQANQPQHF.